Listed below are T cell receptor beta chains from one sample, sequenced in a study of blood T cell repertoires in COVID-19. This table comes from immunoSEQ multiplex PCR, and its TCRdb copy is limited to in-frame clones, with some not included. The sample records around 300,000 clones, roughly 85% being singletons. Sequences were obtained from peripheral blood. These receptors were collected from a human donor in a cohort sampled during active COVID-19. The CDR3 runs from the conserved cysteine through the conserved F or W. The D gene is left open where the match is weak. Expanded clones get a size class; other rows say once, few or many, or leave the size out.

v_call: TRBV3-1/TRBV3-2; d_call: -; clone_size: once; j_call: TRBJ1-2; cdr3_nt: TGTGCCAGCAGCCCTCGGACTGACTCTTGGGATGGCTACACCTTC; cdr3_aa: CASSPRTDSWDGYTF
v_call: TRBV24-1; d_call: -; clone_size: -; j_call: TRBJ1-3; cdr3_nt: TGTGCCACCAGTGATCATAGTAACTCTGGAAACACCATATATTTT; cdr3_aa: CATSDHSNSGNTIYF
v_call: TRBV29-1; d_call: -; clone_size: -; j_call: TRBJ1-1; cdr3_nt: TGCAGCGTCACTGTCGTGGCTGAAGCTTTCTTT; cdr3_aa: CSVTVVAEAFF
v_call: TRBV5-5; d_call: -; clone_size: few; j_call: TRBJ1-5; cdr3_nt: TGTGCCAGCAGCTTCCAGGATCAGCCCCAGCATTTT; cdr3_aa: CASSFQDQPQHF
v_call: TRBV6-5; d_call: TRBD1; clone_size: few; j_call: TRBJ1-4; cdr3_nt: TGTGCCAGCCACACAGGGGGCGGCGAGGAAAAACTGTTTTTT; cdr3_aa: CASHTGGGEEKLFF
v_call: TRBV7-3; d_call: TRBD1; clone_size: -; j_call: TRBJ1-1; cdr3_nt: TGTGCCAGCAGCCGGAGACAGGGCCCGAACACTGAAGCTTTCTTT; cdr3_aa: CASSRRQGPNTEAFF
v_call: TRBV5-6; d_call: -; clone_size: -; j_call: TRBJ1-1; cdr3_nt: TGTGCCAGCAGTTTTTATTTTTGGGAGAAACTGAACACTGAAGCTTTCTTT; cdr3_aa: CASSFYFWEKLNTEAFF
v_call: TRBV3-1/TRBV3-2; d_call: TRBD1; clone_size: -; j_call: TRBJ2-7; cdr3_nt: TGTGCCAGCAGCCAGCGGGACAGGGGGCTCAGGAAGCAGTACTTC; cdr3_aa: CASSQRDRGLRKQYF
v_call: TRBV3-1/TRBV3-2; d_call: -; clone_size: once; j_call: TRBJ2-2; cdr3_nt: TGTGCCAGCAGCCTGCGGCGGGGCTCTAACACCGGGGAGCTGTTTTTT; cdr3_aa: CASSLRRGSNTGELFF
v_call: TRBV9; d_call: TRBD1; clone_size: -; j_call: TRBJ1-2; cdr3_nt: TGTGCCAGCAGCGTAGGAGGACAGGGGAACAAGGGCTACACCTTC; cdr3_aa: CASSVGGQGNKGYTF
v_call: TRBV27; d_call: -; clone_size: -; j_call: TRBJ2-1; cdr3_nt: TGTGCCAGCAGCGCGGGTTACAATGAGCAGTTCTTC; cdr3_aa: CASSAGYNEQFF
v_call: TRBV15; d_call: -; clone_size: -; j_call: TRBJ2-7; cdr3_nt: TGTGCCACCAGCAAAGGGCAGGGAGGCAACGAGCAGTACTTC; cdr3_aa: CATSKGQGGNEQYF
v_call: TRBV4-2; d_call: -; clone_size: -; j_call: TRBJ1-2; cdr3_nt: TGTGCCAGCAGCCAAGTTGAGCTGCTGGACAGATTTTATGGCTACACCTTC; cdr3_aa: CASSQVELLDRFYGYTF